One sample yielded the 18 T cell receptor beta chains listed below, sequenced in a study of cytomegalovirus exposure and HLA in healthy donors. 60 Vbeta and 13 Jbeta primers were used in PCR. TCRdb keeps only in-frame clones here, not all; method: immunoSEQ multiplex PCR. The table has under 300,000 clones, around 90% seen once. Material for sequencing was PBMCs. These receptors were obtained from a girl between 2 and 10 years old in good health and CMV-seronegative.

This clone is a singleton in its sample. The chain is built from TRBV27 and TRBJ2-3; no reliable D call. V was cut by 8 bases and J by 2 bases, with 8 bases left in between. CDR3 length: 12 amino acids. Germline loops: CDR1 MNHEY, CDR2 SMNVEV (reference sequence). CDR3 coding DNA: TGTGCCAGCGGGCCCCACACAGATACGCAGTATTTT. Protein product: CASGPHTDTQYF.

This clone was observed a single time. The CDR3 DNA sequence: TGTGCCAGCAGTGGCGACAGGTTACCCTCACCCCTCCACTTT. Encoded protein: CASSGDRLPSPLHF. This sequence joins TRBV2 and TRBJ1-6, with a weak D call TRBD1 (6 bases). The V and J ends lost 4 bases and 10 bases respectively, with 14 bases between them. CDR1 SNHLY and CDR2 FYNNEI come from the germline V gene. The CDR3 consists of 14 residues.

This clone appeared a few times. The V and J genes are TRBV6-5 and TRBJ2-3; maybe TRBD1 (5 bases). The CDR3 contains 15 residues. CDR1 MNHEY and CDR2 SVGAGI come from the germline V gene. The germline V and J ends were trimmed by 4 bases and 0 bases, with 11 bases remaining between them. The CDR3: CASSSPKGSTDTQYF. CDR3 DNA sequence: TGTGCCAGCAGTTCCCCGAAGGGGAGCACAGATACGCAGTATTTT.

The chain is built from TRBV28 and TRBJ2-1; TRBD2 matches 7 bases. J lost 1 base, V lost 5 bases, and 17 bases had no gene match. The V gene's germline CDR1 is MDHEN and CDR2 SYDVKM. There are 19 residues in the CDR3. The CDR3 loop is CASSLGGGSPPPSYNEQFF. CDR3 coding DNA: TGTGCCAGCAGTCTCGGCGGGGGTTCGCCCCCTCCTTCCTACAATGAGCAGTTCTTC.

The V gene is TRBV6-5, the J gene TRBJ2-2; D perhaps matches TRBD2 (5 bases). This CDR3 has 14 residues. The ends were cut back, 7 bases at V and 4 bases at J, with 13 bases in the middle. CDR1 is MNHEY, CDR2 SVGAGI, per germline. CDR3 DNA sequence: TGTGCCAGCAACCCCCTCCGGGGCACCGGGGAGCTGTTTTTT. Protein sequence: CASNPLRGTGELFF.

The rearrangement links TRBV7-8 to TRBJ1-5, with D maybe TRBD1 (6 bases). This CDR3 contains 16 residues. The germline gives CDR1 SGHVS, CDR2 FQNEAQ. V was trimmed by 4 bases and J by 2 bases, leaving 15 bases between them. CDR3: CASSSEQGRGNQPQHF. The CDR3 region has the DNA TGTGCCAGCAGCTCAGAACAGGGTCGGGGCAATCAGCCCCAGCATTTT.

V gene TRBV9 combines with J gene TRBJ2-3, with 10 bases that match TRBD1. The length of the CDR3 is 15 residues. Germline assignment: CDR1 SGDLS and CDR2 YYNGEE. The ends lost 3 bases at V and 5 bases at J; junction bases unmatched: 6. The DNA for the CDR3 is TGTGCCAGCAGCGCCGGGACAGGGGTAGGAGATACGCAGTATTTT. Translation gives CASSAGTGVGDTQYF. Looking up the rest from reference TRBV9 and TRBJ2-3 gives the full variable domain: DSGVTQTPKHLITATGQRVTLRCSPRSGDLSVYWYQQSLDQGLQFLIQYYNGEERAKGNILERFSAQQFPDLHSELNLSSLELGDSALYFCASSAGTGVGDTQYFGPGTRLTVL.

The CDR3 sequence is CASSMPGLTTGELFF. The CDR3 DNA follows: TGTGCCAGCAGCATGCCGGGACTAACTACCGGGGAGCTGTTTTTT. This chain links TRBV7-9 with TRBJ2-2, with 7 bases that match TRBD2. The germline gives CDR1 SEHNR, CDR2 FQNEAQ (reference sequence). The CDR3 has 15 amino acids. V lost 5 bases to trimming and J lost 5 bases; unmatched junction nucleotides: 8.

The chain uses TRBV27 and TRBJ2-2; 9 bases agree with TRBD2. Trimming removed 6 bases from V and 5 bases from J; junction bases left unmatched: 22. CDR1 and CDR2 from the germline V gene are MNHEY and SMNVEV (reference sequence). The CDR3 extends over 20 amino acids. CDR3 residues: CASRGPARREGEVKTGELFF. The CDR3 DNA is TGTGCCAGCAGGGGGCCGGCAAGGCGGGAGGGGGAAGTGAAAACCGGGGAGCTGTTTTTT.

The DNA for the CDR3 is TGTGCCAGCAGTTTTGGGGGGGTGGGGCCCCAGCATTTT. It yields the protein CASSFGGVGPQHF. V usage is TRBV25-1 and J usage is TRBJ1-5, with D possibly TRBD1 on 5 matching bases. The germline V and J ends were trimmed by 5 bases and 9 bases, with 14 bases remaining between them. Germline V lookup: CDR1 MGHDK, CDR2 SYGVNS. The CDR3 covers 13 residues.

The rearrangement uses TRBV4-1 and TRBJ2-7, with D perhaps matching TRBD2 (5 bases). The V gene's germline CDR1 is MGHRA and CDR2 YSYEKL. V lost 2 bases to trimming and J lost 5 bases, with 13 bases between them. The CDR3 is made up of 14 amino acids. CDR3 in DNA: TGCGCCAGCAGCCAACATATTATGCGGGACGAGCAGTACTTC. It yields the protein CASSQHIMRDEQYF.

The chain combines TRBV7-9 with TRBJ1-5; D call uncertain. Trimming pared 6 bases from V and 5 bases from J, leaving 8 bases between. Germline V gene lookup returns CDR1 SEHNR and CDR2 FQNEAQ (reference sequence). The CDR3 is 12 residues long. CDR3 residues: CASSNSDQPQHF. CDR3 coding DNA: TGTGCCAGCAGTAACAGTGATCAGCCCCAGCATTTT.

This chain uses TRBV6-5 with TRBJ1-2; D uncertain. V was cut by 0 bases and J by 0 bases, with 8 bases left in between. Germline values: CDR1 MNHEY, CDR2 SVGAGI. The CDR3 runs 15 residues. The DNA for the CDR3 is TGTGCCAGCAGTTACTCGAGGGCAGCTAACTATGGCTACACCTTC. Amino acids: CASSYSRAANYGYTF.

The rearrangement uses TRBV5-4 and TRBJ2-7; 10 nucleotides line up with TRBD1. The V segment lost 0 bases and the J segment 4 bases; nucleotides outside the gene matches: 4. This CDR3 contains 15 residues. The germline CDR1 and CDR2 sequences are SGHNT and YYREEE (reference sequence). CDR3 protein: CASSLGGTGVYEQYF. Written as DNA, the CDR3 is TGTGCCAGCAGCTTGGGGGGGACAGGGGTGTACGAGCAGTACTTC.

This rearrangement joins TRBV7-9 to TRBJ2-1; D may be TRBD2 (6 bases). Looked up from germline, CDR1 is SEHNR and CDR2 is FQNEAQ (reference sequence). Trimming removed 6 bases from V and 6 bases from J, with 9 bases in between. This CDR3 has 12 amino acids. The CDR3 DNA sequence: TGTGCCAGCAGTCCCGGGAGCAATGAGCAGTTCTTC. The encoded protein is CASSPGSNEQFF.

V gene TRBV19 combines with J gene TRBJ2-2, with D unclear. Trimming cost V 6 bases and J 1 base, with 9 bases left between them. This CDR3 has 14 residues. Germline V lookup: CDR1 LNHDA, CDR2 SQIVND (reference sequence). The CDR3: CASRIGGNTGELFF. The CDR3 coding sequence is TGTGCCAGTAGGATCGGCGGGAACACCGGGGAGCTGTTTTTT. Full variable domain (remainder filled in from reference TRBV19 and TRBJ2-2): DGGITQSPKYLFRKEGQNVTLSCEQNLNHDAMYWYRQDPGQGLRLIYYSQIVNDFQKGDIAEGYSVSREKKESFPLTVTSAQKNPTAFYLCASRIGGNTGELFFGEGSRLTVL.

The V gene is TRBV7-9, the J gene TRBJ2-1, with D possibly matching TRBD2 (6 bases). Germline V gene lookup returns CDR1 SEHNR and CDR2 FQNEAQ (reference sequence). The CDR3 has 14 amino acids. V lost 1 base and J 8 bases, leaving 12 bases between the germline ends. Here the CDR3 DNA reads TGTGCCAGCAGCTTAGGCCGGGAGTTCGATGAGCAGTTCTTC. Translating gives CASSLGREFDEQFF.

This clone appeared a single time. This chain uses TRBV7-3 with TRBJ2-5; 7 bases line up with TRBD2. CDR1 SGHTA and CDR2 FQGTGA come from the germline V gene. V was pared by 2 bases and J by 0 bases, with 6 bases of the junction left unmatched. This CDR3 is 16 amino acids long. This CDR3 reads CASSLGFGTNQETQYF. Written as DNA, the CDR3 is TGTGCCAGCAGCTTAGGGTTCGGGACTAACCAAGAGACCCAGTACTTC.